Listed here are 19 T cell receptor beta chains from one sample, sequenced in a study of T cell repertoires in cytomegalovirus infection. Using its own MiXCR run on the reads, TCRdb lists one record per CDR3 protein. The sample holds more than 650,000 distinct CDR3 sequences, 35% to 40% seen once. Sample: PBMCs. The receptors stem from a human donor in good health (CMV status not recorded). Some clones in this sample may be carry-over from other donors' samples.

This chain links TRBV20-1 with TRBJ1-5, with D possibly matching TRBD1 (6 bases). The CDR3 loop spans 16 amino acids. Per the germline V gene, CDR1 is DFQATT and CDR2 is SNEGSKA (reference sequence). Trimming shortened V by 3 bases and J by 5 bases, and 20 bases separated the two germline ends. The CDR3 DNA reads as TGCAGTGCTAGTCCAAAGCGTACCAGGGGTGATCAGCCCCAGCATTTT. This encodes CSASPKRTRGDQPQHF.

This chain joins TRBV7-9 and TRBJ1-6; D is possibly TRBD1 (6 bases). V shed 0 bases and J shed 8 bases, with 11 bases lying between them. Looked up from germline, CDR1 is SEHNR and CDR2 is FQNEAQ (reference sequence). The CDR3 has 15 amino acids. CDR3 sequence (DNA): TGTGCCAGCAGCTTAGCGAGGACAGTGGATTCACCCCTCCACTTT. This encodes CASSLARTVDSPLHF.

This clonotype was seen a handful of times. The rearrangement uses TRBV19 and TRBJ1-2, with TRBD1 matching over 8 bases. The CDR3 length is 14 residues. The V gene's germline CDR1 is LNHDA and CDR2 SQIVND (reference sequence). The V segment lost 9 bases and the J segment 1 base; nucleotides outside the gene matches: 7. The CDR3 loop reads CARITGGFNYGYTF. The CDR3 DNA reads as TGTGCCAGAATCACAGGGGGTTTTAACTATGGCTACACCTTC.

This chain links TRBV28 with TRBJ2-1; 10 positions agree with TRBD2. Trimming at V came to 4 bases and at J to 0 bases, leaving 18 bases not matched to a gene. In germline, CDR1 is MDHEN, CDR2 SYDVKM. The CDR3 is 21 residues long. CDR3: CASSSPYRSSGGRSSYNEQFF. CDR3 DNA sequence: TGTGCCAGCAGTTCGCCTTACCGCTCTAGCGGGGGCAGGAGCTCCTACAATGAGCAGTTCTTC. The whole variable domain, filled in from reference TRBV28 and TRBJ2-1, reads DVKVTQSSRYLVKRTGEKVFLECVQDMDHENMFWYRQDPGLGLRLIYFSYDVKMKEKGDIPEGYSVSREKKERFSLILESASTNQTSMYLCASSSPYRSSGGRSSYNEQFFGPGTRLTVL.

This sequence joins TRBV20-1 and TRBJ2-5; 8 bases match TRBD2. This CDR3 is 16 amino acids long. V lost 6 bases, J lost 1 base, and 13 bases stayed unmatched. Germline lookup yields CDR1 DFQATT and CDR2 SNEGSKA (reference sequence). The CDR3 region has the DNA TGCAGTGCACGCCCGGGTCGGGGGGGGTTCCAAGAGACCCAGTACTTC. This sequence encodes CSARPGRGGFQETQYF.

This chain uses TRBV29-1 with TRBJ2-3; TRBD2 aligns across 12 bases. The CDR3 is 15 residues long. Germline-derived CDR1 and CDR2 are SQVTM and ANQGSEA. Trimming removed 3 bases from V and 5 bases from J; junction bases left unmatched: 6. The CDR3: CSVERTSGTRDTQYF. The DNA for the CDR3 is TGCAGCGTTGAGCGGACTAGCGGGACTAGAGATACGCAGTATTTT.

There are many counts of this clonotype. The chain combines TRBV10-3 with TRBJ1-3, with TRBD1 matching 8 bases. V dropped 10 bases and J dropped 4; count of bases not matched to a gene: 9. The length of the CDR3 is 14 residues. CDR1 is ENHRY, CDR2 SYGVKD, per germline. The CDR3 loop is CATQRQGLGNTIYF. CDR3 sequence (DNA): TGTGCCACCCAGAGACAGGGGTTGGGAAACACCATATATTTT.

J is TRBJ1-6 and V is TRBV28; tentatively, D is TRBD1 (6 bases). Trimming stripped 6 bases from V and 12 bases from J, with 18 bases between. The germline CDR1 and CDR2 sequences are MDHEN and SYDVKM. The CDR3 consists of 14 residues. CDR3 sequence: CASSLGAGDGPLHF. The CDR3 DNA follows: TGTGCCAGCAGCCTGGGGGCAGGAGACGGACCCCTCCACTTT.

This clonotype appeared many times. The rearrangement joins TRBV7-8 to TRBJ2-7; 14 nucleotides line up with TRBD2. CDR3 length: 17 residues. Germline values: CDR1 SGHVS, CDR2 FQNEAQ. J lost 1 base, V lost 5 bases, and 7 bases had no gene match. This CDR3 is CASSVGTSGSRSYEQYF. The CDR3 DNA reads TGTGCCAGCAGCGTCGGGACTAGCGGGAGTCGGTCCTACGAGCAGTACTTC.

The chain is built from TRBV19 and TRBJ2-3; unclear D gene. Trimming stripped 10 bases from V and 5 bases from J, with 16 bases between. The CDR3 consists of 13 residues. Germline V gene sequence: CDR1 LNHDA, CDR2 SQIVND (reference sequence). CDR3 nucleotide sequence: TGTGCCACCTCGTCGGGCTTCAGAGATACGCAGTATTTT. Translated, it gives CATSSGFRDTQYF.

The chain combines TRBV7-8 with TRBJ2-4, with TRBD2 matching over 9 bases. Germline lookup yields CDR1 SGHVS and CDR2 FQNEAQ. The CDR3 runs to 19 residues. The junction had 10 bases not matched to a gene; V was cut back by 0 bases and J by 1 base. The CDR3 DNA sequence: TGTGCCAGCAGCTTAGCGTCCAGCGGGGGGTCCTTTGCCAAAAACATTCAGTACTTC. This codes for CASSLASSGGSFAKNIQYF.

This rearrangement joins TRBV12-3 or TRBV12-4 to TRBJ2-2; 8 bases fit TRBD1. Unmatched junction bases numbered 12, after V lost 1 base and J lost 5 bases. There are 18 residues in the CDR3. CDR3 DNA: TGTGCCAGCAGTTTAGGACGACAGGGGCCGGGACCTACCGGGGAGCTGTTTTTT. Its protein is CASSLGRQGPGPTGELFF.

This clonotype was counted a few times. The chain uses TRBV13 and TRBJ1-2, with 9 bases fitting TRBD1. After removal of 5 bases from V and 2 bases from J, the junction contained 3 bases not matched to a gene. This CDR3 has 14 residues. CDR1 is PRHDT and CDR2 is FYEKMQ in the germline V gene (reference sequence). The CDR3 is CASSRTGVNYGYTF. The CDR3 region has the DNA TGTGCCAGCAGCCGGACAGGGGTAAACTATGGCTACACCTTC.

Only a few counts were recorded for this clonotype. V usage is TRBV28 and J usage is TRBJ1-6, with D perhaps TRBD1 (6 bases). This CDR3 contains 15 residues. Trimming pared 8 bases from V and 9 bases from J, leaving 20 bases between. Germline V CDR1 and CDR2: MDHEN, SYDVKM. CDR3 in amino acids: CASYPEQGRGSPLHF. The CDR3 bases are TGTGCCAGCTACCCGGAACAGGGCCGCGGTTCACCCCTCCACTTT. Using reference TRBV28 and TRBJ1-6 for the parts outside the CDR3, the full variable domain is DVKVTQSSRYLVKRTGEKVFLECVQDMDHENMFWYRQDPGLGLRLIYFSYDVKMKEKGDIPEGYSVSREKKERFSLILESASTNQTSMYLCASYPEQGRGSPLHFGNGTRLTVT.

In this sample, this clonotype turned up a few times. The rearrangement joins TRBV18 to TRBJ2-2; 8 bases fit TRBD1. The CDR3 totals 16 residues. Trimming took 4 bases from V and 6 from J; bases not matched to a gene: 10. CDR1 is KGHSH, CDR2 LQKENI, per germline. CDR3 bases: TGTGCCAGCTCACTACTCGGACAGGGAGTTTCCGGGGAGCTGTTTTTT. It codes for CASSLLGQGVSGELFF.

Note on this clonotype: A much larger clone is a single base away; this may be a read error. The gene calls are TRBV12-3 or TRBV12-4 and TRBJ2-2, with D perhaps matching TRBD2 (5 bases). This CDR3 region has 14 residues. In DNA form, the CDR3 reads TGTGCCAGCAGTCAAAATGCGAACACCGGGGAGCTGGTTTTT. Translation: CASSQNANTGELVF.

This rearrangement joins TRBV5-6 to TRBJ1-6, with 9 bases fitting TRBD1. Trimming removed 4 bases from V and 10 bases from J; junction bases left unmatched: 15. Germline V gene data show CDR1 as SGHDT and CDR2 as YYEEEE. There are 17 residues in the CDR3. This CDR3 reads CASSLQTGTGRQSPLHF. The CDR3 nucleotides read TGTGCCAGCAGCCTCCAGACTGGGACAGGGAGACAGTCACCCCTCCACTTT.

With respect to this clonotype: Given the absence of the conserved phenylalanine or tryptophan at the CDR3 end, a read error is likely. Because the CDR3's place on the DNA is in doubt, the DNA is left out and the CDR3 is given as listed by TCRdb. The chain recombines TRBV28 with TRBJ2-1; no DNA check was done on the table's D call, TRBD2. The CDR3 extends over 18 residues, inclusive of both ends. Germline-derived CDR1 and CDR2 are MDHEN and SYDVKM. The CDR3 is CASSPGTSGSPTYNEQFL.

The DNA of the CDR3 is TGTGCCAGCAGCTTCCGACAGGGATTTGATGCAGCCTACGAGCAGTACTTC. Translation: CASSFRQGFDAAYEQYF. The chain couples TRBV7-8 to TRBJ2-7, with 7 bases fitting TRBD1. Germline trimming cut 3 bases from V and 2 bases from J; bases unmatched to any gene: 13. The CDR3 has 17 residues. The germline V gene has CDR1 SGHVS and CDR2 FQNEAQ.